This T cell receptor beta chain was captured by sequencing in a study of blood T cell repertoires in COVID-19. Study background: Collection of acute and convalescent COVID-19 samples took place in the United States, Italy and Spain. PBMCs, B-cell-depleted T cells, or T cells were the source of the cDNA or gDNA that made up the material.

Generated by immunoSEQ multiplex PCR, the TCRdb table keeps only in-frame clones and is missing some. The table has roughly 200,000 clones, 65% to 85% seen once; the top ten hold more than 6.5%. Trimming took 3 bases from V and 6 from J; bases not matched to a gene: 8. The CDR3 sequence is 15 residues long. The germline V gene encodes CDR1 SGHRS and CDR2 YFSETQ. This clonotype was sampled from a man aged 40-49 years with active or convalescent COVID-19. Sample: peripheral blood. This chain connects TRBV5-1 to TRBJ2-2, with 7 bases aligning to TRBD2. The CDR3 bases are TGCGCCAGCAGCTCCGGGACTATCAGCTCCGGGGAGCTGTTTTTT. Its protein product is CASSSGTISSGELFF. The full variable domain, rest sourced from reference TRBV5-1 and TRBJ2-2, is KAGVTQTPRYLIKTRGQQVTLSCSPISGHRSVSWYQQTPGQGLQFLFEYFSETQRNKGNFPGRFSGRQFSNSRSEMNVSTLELGDSALYLCASSSGTISSGELFFGEGSRLTVL.